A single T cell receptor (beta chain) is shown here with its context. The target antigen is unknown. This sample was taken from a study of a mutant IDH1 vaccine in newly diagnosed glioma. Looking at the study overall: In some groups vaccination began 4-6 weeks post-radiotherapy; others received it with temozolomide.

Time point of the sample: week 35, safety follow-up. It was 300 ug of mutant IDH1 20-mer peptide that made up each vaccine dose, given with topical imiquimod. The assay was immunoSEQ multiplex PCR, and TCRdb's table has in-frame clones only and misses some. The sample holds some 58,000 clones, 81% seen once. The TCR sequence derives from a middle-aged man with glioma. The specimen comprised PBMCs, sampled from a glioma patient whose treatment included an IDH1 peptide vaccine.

CDR3 in DNA: TGTGCCTGGAGTGTAGGGACAGGAGGCAATCAGCCCCAGCATTTT. Its protein product is CAWSVGTGGNQPQHF. The chain employs TRBV30 and TRBJ1-5; 8 nucleotides align to TRBD1. This CDR3 has 15 amino acids. The V gene end was trimmed by 0 bases and the J gene end by 2 bases; junction bases not matched to a gene: 3. The germline CDR1 and CDR2 sequences are GTSNPN and SVGIG (reference sequence).